This T cell receptor (beta chain) was sequenced for a study of cytomegalovirus exposure and HLA in healthy donors. Whole-study results and caveats: Cytomegalovirus status, reportedly, was diagnosed with high specificity and sensitivity by the classifier. Based on reports, TCR beta sequences accurately predicted HLA-A and HLA-B alleles for most subjects.

CDR1 and CDR2 (germline): LNHNV, YYDKDF (reference sequence). The CDR3 has 14 residues. The V gene end was trimmed by 1 base and the J gene end by 3 bases; junction bases not matched to a gene: 1. A single count supports this clone. Its target is not known. Healthy bone marrow donors supplied every sample. PCR primers comprised 60 Vbeta and 13 Jbeta primers. The table came from immunoSEQ multiplex PCR; TCRdb's copy has only in-frame clones and leaves some out. The sample comprises approximately 77,000 clones, 78% of which are singletons, and approximately 4.4% rests with the top ten. This TCR derives from a man aged 35-49 years in good health and CMV-seronegative. This sequence joins TRBV15 and TRBJ2-7, with 9 positions matching TRBD1. Sequencing was performed on PBMCs. The CDR3 spells CATSRGTGVYEQYF. The CDR3 DNA reads TGTGCCACCAGCAGAGGGACAGGGGTCTACGAGCAGTACTTC.